Below are 32 T cell receptor beta chains sequenced from a single sample in a study of radiation and T cells in renal cell carcinoma. The time point: baseline pretreatment blood. Indicated treatment: 15 Gy SBRT to primary tumor, nephrectomy 4 weeks later. Some clones are missing from TCRdb's copy, which holds only in-frame ones; the method was immunoSEQ multiplex PCR. The sample has about 150,000 clones; 88% are singletons. Source: blood, taken from a patient whose treatment included radiotherapy and nephrectomy. The receptors shown here come from a woman aged 70-85 years with renal cell carcinoma.

The CDR3 region is CASSLGGSGANVLTF. The CDR3 region has the DNA TGTGCCAGCAGCTTAGGGGGCTCTGGGGCCAACGTCCTGACTTTC. The chain links TRBV11-2 to TRBJ2-6; D uncertain. Per germline, CDR1 SGHAT and CDR2 FQNNGV. The length of the CDR3 is 15 residues. Trimming pared 1 base from V and 0 bases from J, leaving 4 bases between.

The V gene is TRBV7-3, the J gene TRBJ2-1; TRBD1 is a possible D gene (6 bases). The CDR3 length is 14 residues. CDR1 is SGHTA, CDR2 FQGTGA, per germline. Trimming took off 2 bases at V and 10 bases at J, with 15 bases between the two ends. The CDR3: CASSLSSGVNEQFF. Written as DNA, the CDR3 is TGTGCCAGCAGCTTATCCTCAGGGGTTAACGAGCAGTTCTTC.

In DNA form, the CDR3 reads TGTGCCTGGAGTCCGGAAGGGAGGGAAGCTTTCTTT. It yields the protein CAWSPEGREAFF. The chain employs TRBV30 and TRBJ1-1; D is uncertain. The CDR3 covers 12 residues. Deletions cut 2 bases from V and 8 bases from J, with 12 bases between. Germline CDR1 reads GTSNPN; CDR2 reads SVGIG (reference sequence).

The rearrangement links TRBV5-8 to TRBJ1-2; 8 nucleotides align to TRBD1. The CDR3 consists of 14 residues. Germline V CDR1 and CDR2: SGHTS, YDEGEE. V lost 4 bases and J lost 8; bases outside the gene matches: 10. As DNA, the CDR3 is TGTGCCAGCAGCCGGGGGACAGGAGCGGAGGGCTACACCTTC. Its protein product is CASSRGTGAEGYTF.

The chain links TRBV14 to TRBJ2-1; D may match TRBD1 or TRBD2 (5 bases each). There are 15 residues in the CDR3. V gave up 4 bases and J gave up 4 bases, with 14 bases separating them. Germline loops: CDR1 SGHDN, CDR2 FVKESK. Here the CDR3 DNA reads TGTGCCAGCAGCCCCCGGGACCTAGGTTACAATGAGCAGTTCTTC. It specifies CASSPRDLGYNEQFF. Based on the CDR3 plus reference TRBV14 and TRBJ2-1, the full variable domain is EAGVTQFPSHSVIEKGQTVTLRCDPISGHDNLYWYRRVMGKEIKFLLHFVKESKQDESGMPNNRFLAERTGGTYSTLKVQPAELEDSGVYFCASSPRDLGYNEQFFGPGTRLTVL.

The J gene is TRBJ2-3, the V gene TRBV7-6; 12 nucleotides agree with TRBD2. CDR1 and CDR2 from the germline V gene are SGHVS and FNYEAQ. The CDR3 is 17 residues long. The junction had 7 bases not matched to a gene; V was cut back by 4 bases and J by 2 bases. The CDR3 DNA is TGTGCCAGCAGCTCCAGACTAGCGGGAGCCCCCACAGATACGCAGTATTTT. It translates to CASSSRLAGAPTDTQYF.

The chain links TRBV28 to TRBJ1-6; 9 nucleotides agree with TRBD1. The length of the CDR3 is 17 residues. Germline V gene sequence: CDR1 MDHEN, CDR2 SYDVKM. The J segment lost 10 bases and the V segment lost 3 bases, leaving 13 bases of the junction unmatched. This CDR3 reads CASSLRGTGSLGSPLHF. The CDR3 DNA is TGTGCCAGCAGTTTGAGGGGGACAGGGTCATTAGGCTCACCCCTCCACTTT.

V gene TRBV7-6 combines with J gene TRBJ1-2; D might be TRBD1 (5 bases). Germline CDR1 and CDR2: SGHVS and FNYEAQ. Trimming left V 4 bases short and J 0 bases short, with 18 bases between. The length of the CDR3 is 17 residues. The CDR3 nucleotides read TGTGCCAGCAGCTCACCTTACCCGGGACGAGCTAACTATGGCTACACCTTC. Translating gives CASSSPYPGRANYGYTF. Full variable domain (remainder filled in from reference TRBV7-6 and TRBJ1-2): GAGVSQSPRYKVTKRGQDVALRCDPISGHVSLYWYRQALGQGPEFLTYFNYEAQQDKSGLPNDRFSAERPEGSISTLTIQRTEQRDSAMYRCASSSPYPGRANYGYTFGSGTRLTVV.

V usage is TRBV30 and J usage is TRBJ1-5; 7 bases line up with TRBD1. The V segment lost 3 bases and the J segment 8 bases; nucleotides outside the gene matches: 7. Germline V gives CDR1 GTSNPN, CDR2 SVGIG (reference sequence). The length of the CDR3 is 13 residues. CDR3 coding DNA: TGTGCCTGGAGACCCCAGGGGGTAGAGCCCCAGCATTTT. Translated: CAWRPQGVEPQHF.

The rearrangement uses TRBV7-2 and TRBJ2-1, with TRBD2 identical over 7 bases. The CDR3 runs 16 residues. Germline V gene lookup returns CDR1 SGHTA and CDR2 FQGNSA. V was clipped by 1 base and J by 3 bases; unmatched bases: 6. CDR3 protein: CASSLGTSWGYNEQFF. DNA of the CDR3: TGTGCCAGCAGCTTAGGGACTAGTTGGGGCTACAATGAGCAGTTCTTC. Looking up the rest from reference TRBV7-2 and TRBJ2-1 gives the full variable domain: GAGVSQSPSNKVTEKGKDVELRCDPISGHTALYWYRQSLGQGLEFLIYFQGNSAPDKSGLPSDRFSAERTGGSVSTLTIQRTQQEDSAVYLCASSLGTSWGYNEQFFGPGTRLTVL.

DNA for the CDR3: TGCGCCAGCAGTTCCCGTGGTAAAGAGACCCAGTACTTC. Translating it yields CASSSRGKETQYF. This chain links TRBV5-1 with TRBJ2-5; no reliable D call. Germline CDR1 and CDR2: SGHRS and YFSETQ. The CDR3 length is 13 residues. The V end lost 5 bases, the J end lost 3 bases, and 11 bases lay between the germline ends. The entire variable domain, with the rest obtained from reference TRBV5-1 and TRBJ2-5, is as follows: KAGVTQTPRYLIKTRGQQVTLSCSPISGHRSVSWYQQTPGQGLQFLFEYFSETQRNKGNFPGRFSGRQFSNSRSEMNVSTLELGDSALYLCASSSRGKETQYFGPGTRLLVL.

This clone was detected only once. The chain joins TRBV9 to TRBJ2-1; maybe TRBD2 (6 bases). Trimming cost V 7 bases and J 0 bases, with 20 bases left between them. The CDR3 contains 17 residues. Germline V CDR1 and CDR2: SGDLS, YYNGEE. The CDR3 DNA follows: TGTGCCAGCGGGGAAGGTGGCGGGAAAAGCTCCTACAATGAGCAGTTCTTC. Translating gives CASGEGGGKSSYNEQFF.

In this sample, this clone turned up once. The chain employs TRBV7-2 and TRBJ1-6, with 7 bases matching TRBD1. The CDR3 runs 17 residues. Unmatched junction bases numbered 5, after V lost 3 bases and J lost 0 bases. CDR1 is SGHTA and CDR2 is FQGNSA in the germline V gene. CDR3 region: CASSLGQRSSYNSPLHF. CDR3 nucleotides: TGTGCCAGCAGCTTGGGACAGCGCAGCTCCTATAATTCACCCCTCCACTTT.

The V and J genes are TRBV5-1 and TRBJ2-3; 7 bases are shared with TRBD1. The CDR3 contains 15 residues. V trimming: 0 bases; J trimming: 2 bases; junction bases outside the gene matches: 3. Germline lookup yields CDR1 SGHRS and CDR2 YFSETQ. For the CDR3, the DNA is TGCGCCAGCAGCTTGGGACAGGGTTTCACAGATACGCAGTATTTT. Its protein product is CASSLGQGFTDTQYF.

V is TRBV4-1 and J is TRBJ1-1, with D maybe TRBD1 (5 bases). Trimming pared 0 bases from V and 11 bases from J, leaving 16 bases between. This CDR3 is 14 amino acids long. Germline CDR1 reads MGHRA; CDR2 reads YSYEKL. This CDR3 reads CASSQEMRGGTAFF. The CDR3 bases are TGCGCCAGCAGCCAAGAAATGAGGGGCGGGACGGCTTTCTTT.

V and J are TRBV5-6 and TRBJ2-5; 14 bases match TRBD2. Germline-derived CDR1 and CDR2 are SGHDT and YYEEEE. Trimming at V came to 8 bases and at J to 2 bases, leaving 2 bases not matched to a gene. The CDR3 length is 14 residues. This CDR3 reads CASRTSGGQETQYF. The CDR3 DNA reads TGTGCCAGTCGGACTAGCGGGGGGCAAGAGACCCAGTACTTC.

This chain links TRBV7-3 with TRBJ2-1; D call uncertain. This CDR3 spans 14 amino acids. The germline V gene has CDR1 SGHTA and CDR2 FQGTGA. Trimming cost V 6 bases and J 6 bases, with 15 bases left between them. For the CDR3, the DNA is TGTGCCAGCAGGATGGAAGGACCCCCCAATGAGCAGTTCTTC. Its protein product is CASRMEGPPNEQFF.

This clone was observed a handful of times. The rearrangement uses TRBV2 and TRBJ1-3, with D hard to call. Trimming removed 6 bases from V and 0 bases from J, with 9 bases in between. The CDR3 extends over 14 amino acids. From germline, CDR1 is SNHLY and CDR2 FYNNEI. The CDR3 DNA reads TGTGCCAGCAGGGCCGGAAACTCTGGAAACACCATATATTTT. This sequence encodes CASRAGNSGNTIYF. Complete variable domain (other parts from reference TRBV2 and TRBJ1-3): EPEVTQTPSHQVTQMGQEVILRCVPISNHLYFYWYRQILGQKVEFLVSFYNNEISEKSEIFDDQFSVERPDGSNFTLKIRSTKLEDSAMYFCASRAGNSGNTIYFGEGSWLTVV.

The CDR3 sequence is CASSLLGRTYNEQFF. CDR3 DNA: TGCGCCAGCAGCTTGCTAGGGAGGACCTACAATGAGCAGTTCTTC. V and J are TRBV5-1 and TRBJ2-1, with TRBD2 as a possible D gene (6 bases). V was cut by 1 base and J by 2 bases, with 10 bases left in between. This CDR3 is 15 amino acids long. Germline V gene sequence: CDR1 SGHRS, CDR2 YFSETQ.

This chain uses TRBV19 with TRBJ2-3; a weak D match, TRBD1 (5 bases). Germline values: CDR1 LNHDA, CDR2 SQIVND (reference sequence). V was pared by 7 bases and J by 1 base, with 9 bases between. The CDR3 covers 13 residues. CDR3 sequence reads: CASMGQGTDTQYF. The CDR3 nucleotides are TGTGCCAGTATGGGGCAGGGCACAGATACGCAGTATTTT.

This chain joins TRBV27 and TRBJ2-3, with D hard to call. Trimming removed 2 bases at V and 0 bases at J, with 9 bases between. The CDR3 runs 15 residues. In germline, CDR1 is MNHEY, CDR2 SMNVEV (reference sequence). The CDR3: CASSLRPISTDTQYF. CDR3 nucleotides: TGTGCCAGCAGTTTAAGACCGATTAGCACAGATACGCAGTATTTT.

The chain links TRBV5-1 to TRBJ2-6; D may match TRBD1 or TRBD2 (5 bases each). With 4 bases removed from V and 4 bases from J, the gap between germline ends came to 9 bases. The CDR3 is 14 residues long. The germline gives CDR1 SGHRS, CDR2 YFSETQ. The CDR3 DNA reads as TGCGCCAGCAGCCCGGGACCCGGGGCCAACGTCCTGACTTTC. It is translated as CASSPGPGANVLTF.

This clone appeared a single time. This rearrangement joins TRBV7-2 to TRBJ1-1; D call uncertain. The germline V gene has CDR1 SGHTA and CDR2 FQGNSA. Trimming left V 5 bases short and J 8 bases short, with 9 bases between. This CDR3 contains 11 residues. CDR3 in amino acids: CASSLRQEAFF. DNA for the CDR3: TGTGCCAGCAGCCTCCGTCAGGAAGCTTTCTTT.

This rearrangement joins TRBV6-1 to TRBJ2-1; tentatively, D is TRBD1 (6 bases). From germline, CDR1 is MNHNS and CDR2 SASEGT. This CDR3 region has 13 residues. V lost 11 bases, J lost 4 bases, and 15 bases lay in between. The CDR3 is CAGGGQLYNEQFF. CDR3 nucleotides: TGTGCCGGCGGAGGACAGCTATACAATGAGCAGTTCTTC.

This clone was counted once. V gene TRBV2 combines with J gene TRBJ2-7; possibly TRBD2 for D (7 bases). V lost 7 bases, J lost 0 bases, and 16 bases lay in between. The CDR3 runs 15 residues. Germline loops: CDR1 SNHLY, CDR2 FYNNEI. The CDR3 reads CASTKGGTSSYEQYF. The CDR3 DNA reads TGTGCCAGCACGAAGGGGGGGACGAGCTCCTACGAGCAGTACTTC. Full variable domain (missing parts from reference TRBV2 and TRBJ2-7): EPEVTQTPSHQVTQMGQEVILRCVPISNHLYFYWYRQILGQKVEFLVSFYNNEISEKSEIFDDQFSVERPDGSNFTLKIRSTKLEDSAMYFCASTKGGTSSYEQYFGPGTRLTVT.

V and J are TRBV5-1 and TRBJ2-2, with 9 bases fitting TRBD1. Germline trimming cut 0 bases from V and 5 bases from J; bases unmatched to any gene: 5. The CDR3 runs 16 residues. Germline V lookup: CDR1 SGHRS, CDR2 YFSETQ. This chain's CDR3 is CASSLGDREETGELFF. The CDR3 nucleotides are TGCGCCAGCAGCTTGGGGGACAGGGAGGAGACCGGGGAGCTGTTTTTT. The variable domain in full, completed from reference TRBV5-1 and TRBJ2-2, reads KAGVTQTPRYLIKTRGQQVTLSCSPISGHRSVSWYQQTPGQGLQFLFEYFSETQRNKGNFPGRFSGRQFSNSRSEMNVSTLELGDSALYLCASSLGDREETGELFFGEGSRLTVL.

The chain recombines TRBV6-5 with TRBJ1-3; no clear D gene. The CDR3 runs 14 residues. Between the trimmed V and J ends, which lost 5 bases and 0 bases, there was a span of 8 bases. Germline V CDR1 and CDR2: MNHEY, SVGAGI. The chain's CDR3 is CASSHYSSGNTIYF. DNA of the CDR3: TGTGCCAGCAGTCACTACAGCTCTGGAAACACCATATATTTT.

The chain joins TRBV5-6 to TRBJ1-1; 7 positions match TRBD1. Germline loops: CDR1 SGHDT, CDR2 YYEEEE. V was pared by 5 bases and J by 0 bases, with 4 bases of the junction left unmatched. CDR3 length equals 14 residues. The CDR3 DNA sequence: TGTGCCAGCAGTCCGGACAGGCTGAACACTGAAGCTTTCTTT. Amino acid sequence: CASSPDRLNTEAFF. Complete variable domain (other parts from reference TRBV5-6 and TRBJ1-1): DAGVTQSPTHLIKTRGQQVTLRCSPKSGHDTVSWYQQALGQGPQFIFQYYEEEERQRGNFPDRFSGHQFPNYSSELNVNALLLGDSALYLCASSPDRLNTEAFFGQGTRLTVV.

This chain joins TRBV28 and TRBJ2-7; D is tentatively TRBD1 or TRBD2 (5 bases each). CDR1 is MDHEN and CDR2 is SYDVKM in the germline V gene. The V and J ends lost 5 bases and 2 bases respectively, with 16 bases between them. CDR3 length: 15 residues. CDR3 region: CASSPPGPTTYEQYF. For the CDR3, the DNA is TGTGCCAGCAGTCCGCCGGGACCCACGACCTACGAGCAGTACTTC.

This clone was observed once. The genes are TRBV19 and TRBJ2-5; D might be TRBD2 (6 bases). The germline gives CDR1 LNHDA, CDR2 SQIVND (reference sequence). Trimming pared 3 bases from V and 2 bases from J, leaving 22 bases between. This CDR3 region has 18 residues. In nucleotides, the CDR3 is TGTGCCAGTAGTATCGTGAGGGACTCCATCCCGGGACAAGAGACCCAGTACTTC. As protein: CASSIVRDSIPGQETQYF.

V and J are TRBV30 and TRBJ1-1; the D is unclear. CDR1 and CDR2 from the germline V gene are GTSNPN and SVGIG (reference sequence). V was clipped by 4 bases and J by 6 bases, with 15 bases between them. This CDR3 spans 13 amino acids. DNA for the CDR3: TGTGCCTGGACGGACCATCCGGGATCTGAAGCTTTCTTT. Its protein product is CAWTDHPGSEAFF.

This clone has a single count. The chain links TRBV28 to TRBJ1-4, with 7 bases matching TRBD1. The ends lost 2 bases at V and 8 bases at J; junction bases unmatched: 5. CDR1 and CDR2 from the germline V gene are MDHEN and SYDVKM. The CDR3 spans 14 residues. For the CDR3, the DNA is TGTGCCAGCAGTTTAGGGACAGAGGGAGAAAAACTGTTTTTT. This sequence encodes CASSLGTEGEKLFF.